The subject of this entry is one TCR beta chain. One end of the junction does not line up with germline, which may come from a read error. This table comes from immunoSEQ multiplex PCR, and its TCRdb copy is limited to in-frame clones, with some not included. Of approximately 150,000 clones listed, approximately 91% are singletons. Germline CDR1 is MDHEN and CDR2 is SYDVKM. This CDR3 spans 12 amino acids. The data belong to a study of blood T cell repertoires in COVID-19. Sequenced material: peripheral blood. This receptor was identified in a man younger than 35 with COVID-19, enrolled during active disease. J is TRBJ1-4 and V is TRBV28; tentative D call: TRBD1 (5 bases). The CDR3 DNA reads TGTGCCAGCAGTTTCGAAGGGGAAAAACTGCTTTTT. It is translated as CASSFEGEKLLF.